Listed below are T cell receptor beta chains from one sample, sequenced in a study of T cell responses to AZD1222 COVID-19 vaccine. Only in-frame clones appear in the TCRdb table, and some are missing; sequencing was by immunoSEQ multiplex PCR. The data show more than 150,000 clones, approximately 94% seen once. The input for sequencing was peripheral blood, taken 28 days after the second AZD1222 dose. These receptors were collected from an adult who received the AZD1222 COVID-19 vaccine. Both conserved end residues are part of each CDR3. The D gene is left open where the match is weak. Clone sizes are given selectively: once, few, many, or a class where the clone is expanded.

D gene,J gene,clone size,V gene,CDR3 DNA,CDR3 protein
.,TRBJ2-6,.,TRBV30,TGTGCCTGGACAGGCTACTCTGGGGCCAACGTCCTGACTTTC,CAWTGYSGANVLTF
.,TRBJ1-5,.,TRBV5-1,TGCGCCAGCAGCAGGGACAGCAATCAGCCCCAGCATTTT,CASSRDSNQPQHF
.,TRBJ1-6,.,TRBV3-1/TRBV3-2,TGTGCCAGCAGACTGTTAAATTCACCCCTCCACTTT,CASRLLNSPLHF
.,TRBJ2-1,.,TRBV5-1,TGCGCCAGCAGCTTGAGGGGGGCCGTCTACAATGAGCAGTTCTTC,CASSLRGAVYNEQFF
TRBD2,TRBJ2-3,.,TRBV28,TGTGCCAGCAGTCGGGGACTAGCGGGGGTAACTAGCACAGATACGCAGTATTTT,CASSRGLAGVTSTDTQYF
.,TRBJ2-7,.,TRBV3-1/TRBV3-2,TGTGCCAGCAGCCACCCTGTTACTTACGAGCAGTACTTC,CASSHPVTYEQYF
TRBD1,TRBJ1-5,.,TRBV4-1,TGCGCCAGCAGCCAAGATGTAGGGGGCGCCCTGGGTCAGCCCCAGCATTTT,CASSQDVGGALGQPQHF
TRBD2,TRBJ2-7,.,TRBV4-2,TGTGCCAGCAGCCAAGGACTAGCGGCGGTCTACGAGCAGTACTTC,CASSQGLAAVYEQYF
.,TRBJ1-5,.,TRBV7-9,TGTGCCAGCAGCTTAGGATTTGACGGGCAGCCCCAGCATTTT,CASSLGFDGQPQHF
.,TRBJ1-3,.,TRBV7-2,TGTGCCAGCAGCTTCACAGGGATCTCTGGAAACACCATATATTTT,CASSFTGISGNTIYF
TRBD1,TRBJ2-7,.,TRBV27,TGTGCCAGCAGTTTCTCAGACCGGGACAGGGAAGGGTACGAGCAGTACTTC,CASSFSDRDREGYEQYF
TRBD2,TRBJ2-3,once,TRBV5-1,TGCGCCAGCAGCACCGGACTAGCGGAGAGCACAGATACGCAGTATTTT,CASSTGLAESTDTQYF
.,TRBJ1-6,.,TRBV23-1,TGCGCCAGCAGTCAAAAGCGGACTGCCACTGACCCTTCACCCCTCCACTTT,CASSQKRTATDPSPLHF
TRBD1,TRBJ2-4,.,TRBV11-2,TGTGCCAGCAGCTCCCAAGGGGACAGGGGGAACATTCAGTACTTC,CASSSQGDRGNIQYF
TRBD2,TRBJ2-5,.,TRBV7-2,TGTGCCAGCAGCTCGACTAGCGGAGAGACCCAGTACTTC,CASSSTSGETQYF
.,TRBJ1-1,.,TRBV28,TGTGCCAGCAGTTTCGTAAGTATAGCTGAAGCTTTCTTT,CASSFVSIAEAFF
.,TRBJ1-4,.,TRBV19,TGTGCCAGTAGTCCCGAGATGGCGAATGAAAAACTGTTTTTT,CASSPEMANEKLFF
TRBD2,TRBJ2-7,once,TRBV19,TGTGCCAGTAGTATCAGCGGGGAAGTGCTTTACGAGCAGTACTTC,CASSISGEVLYEQYF
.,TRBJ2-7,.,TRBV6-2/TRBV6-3,TGTGCCAGCAGTCTACTTTCCGAGGGGCAAAACGAGCAGTACTTC,CASSLLSEGQNEQYF
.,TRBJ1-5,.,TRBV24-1,TGTGCCACCAGTGATATCAGCAATAGCAATCAGCCCCAGCATTTT,CATSDISNSNQPQHF
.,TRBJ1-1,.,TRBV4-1,TGCGCCAGCAGCCAAAGTATCGCGGCCAATGCTGAAGCTTTCTTT,CASSQSIAANAEAFF
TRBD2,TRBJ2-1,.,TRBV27,TGTGCCAGCAGAACGGGGGGGCCCTACAATGAGCAGTTCTTC,CASRTGGPYNEQFF
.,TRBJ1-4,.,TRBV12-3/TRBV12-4,TGTGCCAGCAGTCTGGGGAGAGAAAAACTGTTTTTT,CASSLGREKLFF
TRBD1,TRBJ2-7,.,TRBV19,TGTGCCAGTAGTACAAGACAGGGGAATCCCTACGAGCAGTACTTC,CASSTRQGNPYEQYF
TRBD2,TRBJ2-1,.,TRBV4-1,TGCGCCAGCAGCCAGGTACCTCGGGCTAGCGGGAGGAGGGGGCCCTACAATGAGCAGTTCTTC,CASSQVPRASGRRGPYNEQFF
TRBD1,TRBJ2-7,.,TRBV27,TGTGCCAGCAGCCTAGGGACAGGTTCCTACGAGCAGTACTTC,CASSLGTGSYEQYF
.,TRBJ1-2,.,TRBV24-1,TGTGCCACCCAGAGCTATGGCTACACCTTC,CATQSYGYTF